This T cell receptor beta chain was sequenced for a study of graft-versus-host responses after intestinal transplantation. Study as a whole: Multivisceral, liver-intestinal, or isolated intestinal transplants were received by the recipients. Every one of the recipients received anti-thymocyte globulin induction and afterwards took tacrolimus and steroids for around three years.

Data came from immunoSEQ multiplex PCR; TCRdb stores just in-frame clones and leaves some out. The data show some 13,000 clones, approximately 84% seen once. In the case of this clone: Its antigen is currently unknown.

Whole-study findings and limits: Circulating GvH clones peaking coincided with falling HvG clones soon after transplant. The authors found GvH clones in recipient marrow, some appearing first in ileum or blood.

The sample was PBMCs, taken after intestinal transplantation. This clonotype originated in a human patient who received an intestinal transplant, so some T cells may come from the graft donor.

In DNA form, the CDR3 reads TGTGCCAGCAGCACCCGGGCGGTGGCGCCGATGGAGACCCAGTACTTC. Protein sequence: CASSTRAVAPMETQYF. The chain employs TRBV7-8 and TRBJ2-5, with D unclear. CDR1 is SGHVS, CDR2 FQNEAQ, per germline. Between the trimmed V and J ends, which lost 5 bases and 5 bases, there was a span of 21 bases. This CDR3 has 16 residues.